The 29 T cell receptor beta chains given below trace back to one sample, sequenced in a study of T cells in Graves' hyperthyroidism and ophthalmopathy. From RNA transcripts, TCR beta CDR3 regions were amplified. A set of HTBI primers served as the primers for a first-round RT-PCR of the TCR CDR3. MiXCR, run by TCRdb on the multiplex PCR reads, gives a single entry per CDR3 protein. The sample records under 400,000 distinct CDR3 sequences, approximately 25% being singletons. Sequencing was carried out using blood. These receptors originate from a man aged 45 to 65 with Graves' hyperthyroidism.

The rearrangement links TRBV28 to TRBJ1-1; D gene uncertain. The germline CDR1 and CDR2 sequences are MDHEN and SYDVKM. The CDR3 consists of 15 residues. Trimming shortened V by 5 bases and J by 0 bases, and 13 bases separated the two germline ends. In DNA, the CDR3 is TGTGCCAGCAGTGACCGGACGGCCATGAACACTGAAGCTTTCTTT. It codes for CASSDRTAMNTEAFF.

This clonotype was counted a few times. The chain couples TRBV6-6 to TRBJ1-2; D remains ambiguous. This CDR3 contains 15 residues. V was shortened by 0 bases and J by 5 bases, with 13 bases between the two germline ends. The germline CDR1 and CDR2 sequences are MNHNY and SVGAGI (reference sequence). The CDR3 DNA follows: TGTGCCAGCAGTTACTCAACCCCTGGTCGGTATGGCTACACCTTC. Translated: CASSYSTPGRYGYTF.

The table lists this clonotype with a few counts. This chain joins TRBV19 and TRBJ1-5, with a weak D call TRBD1 (6 bases). This CDR3 is 14 amino acids long. The germline CDR1 and CDR2 sequences are LNHDA and SQIVND (reference sequence). The ends were cut back, 6 bases at V and 4 bases at J, with 13 bases in the middle. The CDR3 nucleotides read TGTGCCAGTAGGCGTGGGGGCCTAAATCAGCCCCAGCATTTT. It translates to CASRRGGLNQPQHF.

This clonotype appeared many times. The rearrangement links TRBV6-1 to TRBJ1-1; D uncertain. The CDR3 has 11 residues. Trimming shortened V by 1 base and J by 11 bases, and 8 bases separated the two germline ends. Germline assignment: CDR1 MNHNS and CDR2 SASEGT. CDR3 sequence: CASSEVGGAFF. The CDR3 DNA is TGTGCCAGCAGTGAAGTTGGAGGGGCTTTCTTT.

With respect to this clonotype: A much larger clonotype is one base distant, so this may be a read error. The chain recombines TRBV20-1 with TRBJ2-5; maybe TRBD2 (8 bases). CDR1 DFQATT and CDR2 SNEGSKA come from the germline V gene (reference sequence). The CDR3 covers 14 residues. CDR3 coding DNA: TGCAGTGCTAAAAGTCCGGGACAGCGGGAGACCCAGCACTTC. It is translated as CSAKSPGQRETQHF.

There are a few counts of this clonotype. As DNA, the CDR3 is TGCAGTGGGCAGGGGAGCTCCTACAATGAGCAGTTCTTC. Its translation is CSGQGSSYNEQFF. The V gene is TRBV20-1, the J gene TRBJ2-1, with TRBD1 as a possible D gene (6 bases). V lost 7 bases to trimming and J lost 0 bases, with 10 bases between them. Germline assignment: CDR1 DFQATT and CDR2 SNEGSKA (reference sequence). CDR3 size: 13 residues.

This clonotype appeared a few times. CDR3: CASSVTSGDQYEQYF. The CDR3 nucleotides are TGTGCCAGCAGCGTGACTAGCGGAGACCAATACGAGCAGTACTTC. J is TRBJ2-7 and V is TRBV7-2, with 9 positions matching TRBD2. Germline V lookup: CDR1 SGHTA, CDR2 FQGNSA. V lost 5 bases, J lost 4 bases, and 9 bases stayed unmatched. The CDR3 runs 15 residues.

The rearrangement uses TRBV29-1 and TRBJ2-2, with D tentatively TRBD1 (5 bases). V was clipped by 6 bases and J by 4 bases, with 9 bases between them. The V gene's germline CDR1 is SQVTM and CDR2 ANQGSEA. The CDR3 loop spans 12 amino acids. The CDR3 loop is CSVAGFTGELFF. For the CDR3, the DNA is TGCAGCGTCGCAGGGTTCACCGGGGAGCTGTTTTTT.

The chain joins TRBV20-1 to TRBJ2-5, with D perhaps TRBD1 (5 bases). The CDR3 spans 14 residues. The germline V gene encodes CDR1 DFQATT and CDR2 SNEGSKA (reference sequence). The V gene lost 7 bases and the J gene lost 0 bases, with 15 bases spanning the gap. The CDR3 loop is CSGVGAKNQETQYF. The CDR3 bases are TGCAGTGGGGTTGGGGCGAAAAACCAAGAGACCCAGTACTTC.

The chain links TRBV5-1 to TRBJ2-1; D is possibly TRBD2 (7 bases). This CDR3 spans 16 amino acids. Germline V gives CDR1 SGHRS, CDR2 YFSETQ. With 4 bases removed from V and 6 bases from J, the gap between germline ends came to 20 bases. The CDR3 DNA follows: TGCGCCAGCAGCCCCTTTGCGGGGGCCCGGATCAATGAGCAGTTCTTC. Amino acid sequence: CASSPFAGARINEQFF.

This clonotype came up many times. V gene TRBV12-3 or TRBV12-4 combines with J gene TRBJ2-7; TRBD1 or TRBD2 may be the D gene (6 bases each). The V gene lost 1 base and the J gene lost 5 bases, with 15 bases spanning the gap. This CDR3 region has 15 residues. CDR3 in DNA: TGTGCCAGCAGTTTAGGGGGCCGGGGGACAAACGAGCAGTACTTC. Translating gives CASSLGGRGTNEQYF.

This rearrangement joins TRBV7-9 to TRBJ2-1; TRBD1 agrees at 11 bases. The CDR3 runs to 15 residues. Germline V gene sequence: CDR1 SEHNR, CDR2 FQNEAQ (reference sequence). Unmatched junction bases numbered 5, after V lost 3 bases and J lost 7 bases. The CDR3 DNA reads TGTGCCAGCAGCTTCTCGGACAGGGGGCGGAATGAGCAGTTCTTC. This translates into CASSFSDRGRNEQFF.

Comments on this clonotype: This clone may be a read error of a much larger clone one base away. The chain is built from TRBV28 and TRBJ2-7; D gene ambiguous. V lost 6 bases, J lost 1 base, and 19 bases lay in between. CDR1 is MDHEN, CDR2 SYDVKM, per germline. The length of the CDR3 is 16 residues. The CDR3 bases are TGTGCCAGCAGCCCACCCCCCGGGCGGCAGTCCTACGAGCAGTACTTC. Amino acids: CASSPPPGRQSYEQYF.

CDR3 sequence reads: CASTLSLGMELFF. In DNA, the CDR3 is TGTGCCAGTACCCTCTCCCTGGGAATGGAGCTGTTTTTT. The chain uses TRBV19 and TRBJ2-2, with D hard to call. V dropped 7 bases and J dropped 10 bases, with 16 bases sitting between them. CDR3 length: 13 amino acids. Looked up from germline, CDR1 is LNHDA and CDR2 is SQIVND (reference sequence).

This rearrangement joins TRBV7-2 to TRBJ2-7; the match to TRBD1 covers 8 bases. CDR1 is SGHTA and CDR2 is FQGNSA in the germline V gene. With V trimmed by 3 bases and J by 3 bases, 7 bases remained unmatched. The length of the CDR3 is 15 residues. CDR3 in DNA: TGTGCCAGCAGCTTGGCAGCGACAGGGGTCTACGAGCAGTACTTC. As protein: CASSLAATGVYEQYF. Variable domain in full (rest from reference TRBV7-2 and TRBJ2-7): GAGVSQSPSNKVTEKGKDVELRCDPISGHTALYWYRQSLGQGLEFLIYFQGNSAPDKSGLPSDRFSAERTGGSVSTLTIQRTQQEDSAVYLCASSLAATGVYEQYFGPGTRLTVT.

This chain connects TRBV29-1 to TRBJ2-7; 9 nucleotides match TRBD2. The CDR3 is made up of 13 amino acids. J was trimmed by 2 bases and V by 4 bases; bases with no gene match: 3. Germline V gene data show CDR1 as SQVTM and CDR2 as ANQGSEA. Written as DNA, the CDR3 is TGCAGCGTTGGACTAGCGGATACCTACGAGCAGTACTTC. It encodes CSVGLADTYEQYF.

This chain uses TRBV9 with TRBJ2-1; 9 nucleotides line up with TRBD2. Germline CDR1 reads SGDLS; CDR2 reads YYNGEE. This CDR3 is 16 amino acids long. V dropped 2 bases and J dropped 4; count of bases not matched to a gene: 7. The CDR3 region is CASSVSASGKYNEQFF. In DNA form, the CDR3 reads TGTGCCAGCAGCGTTTCGGCTAGCGGGAAATACAATGAGCAGTTCTTC.

This clonotype was detected ten times or more. The V and J genes are TRBV7-9 and TRBJ2-1, with 11 bases identical to TRBD2. The V gene end was trimmed by 4 bases and the J gene end by 6 bases; junction bases not matched to a gene: 11. The CDR3 consists of 17 residues. Per the germline V gene, CDR1 is SEHNR and CDR2 is FQNEAQ (reference sequence). Here the CDR3 reads CASSSAQTSGRGNEQFF. For the CDR3, the DNA is TGTGCCAGCAGCTCCGCCCAAACTAGCGGGAGAGGCAATGAGCAGTTCTTC.

This clonotype was picked up many times. V and J are TRBV6-1 and TRBJ2-3; perhaps D is TRBD1 or TRBD2 (6 bases each). This CDR3 is built from 15 residues. Germline lookup yields CDR1 MNHNS and CDR2 SASEGT. The V gene lost 1 base and the J gene lost 4 bases, with 12 bases spanning the gap. This chain's CDR3 is CASSEGAGEADTQYF. The CDR3 DNA reads as TGTGCCAGCAGTGAAGGAGCAGGGGAGGCAGATACGCAGTATTTT.

This clonotype has at least ten counts. The chain uses TRBV28 and TRBJ1-1; 8 bases fit TRBD1. The CDR3 length is 16 residues. Germline V gives CDR1 MDHEN, CDR2 SYDVKM. V dropped 4 bases and J dropped 3; count of bases not matched to a gene: 10. The CDR3 DNA reads as TGTGCCAGCAGTTCGGCAGGGGGCGGATTGTACACTGAAGCTTTCTTT. This translates into CASSSAGGGLYTEAFF.

There are many counts of this clonotype. The chain couples TRBV2 to TRBJ2-7; TRBD1 agrees at 9 bases. The germline V gene has CDR1 SNHLY and CDR2 FYNNEI. The V segment lost 7 bases and the J segment 4 bases; nucleotides outside the gene matches: 5. CDR3 length equals 13 residues. The CDR3 region is CASIGDRGYEQYF. The CDR3 DNA reads TGTGCCAGCATTGGTGACAGGGGGTACGAGCAGTACTTC.

V and J are TRBV28 and TRBJ2-1, with 9 positions matching TRBD2. V gave up 5 bases and J gave up 4 bases; unmatched junction bases: 3. Germline V gene lookup returns CDR1 MDHEN and CDR2 SYDVKM. The CDR3 totals 14 residues. CDR3 sequence: CASSGSGRYNEQFF. The CDR3, as DNA: TGTGCCAGCAGTGGAAGCGGGAGGTACAATGAGCAGTTCTTC.

The CDR3 spells CASTGTSNYEQYF. The CDR3 DNA is TGTGCCAGCACCGGGACTAGCAATTACGAGCAGTACTTC. The chain recombines TRBV2 with TRBJ2-7; 9 bases line up with TRBD2. V shed 7 bases, J shed 4 bases, and the junction held 5 bases outside the gene matches. This CDR3 contains 13 residues. Per germline, CDR1 SNHLY and CDR2 FYNNEI.

This chain joins TRBV12-3 or TRBV12-4 and TRBJ2-1, with 9 bases that match TRBD2. CDR3 length: 15 residues. Trimming removed 5 bases from V and 6 bases from J; junction bases left unmatched: 8. CDR3 coding DNA: TGTGCCAGCAGTGCGGCGGGCGGGAGGGCCAATGAGCAGTTCTTC. It codes for CASSAAGGRANEQFF.

The chain employs TRBV18 and TRBJ1-1, with TRBD1 matching 7 bases. The CDR3 sequence is 15 residues long. Germline V CDR1 and CDR2: KGHSH, LQKENI. Trimming cost V 5 bases and J 1 base; bases outside gene matches: 7. CDR3: CASSTLTGRNTEAFF. CDR3 bases: TGTGCCAGCTCAACCCTGACAGGGCGGAACACTGAAGCTTTCTTT.

This clonotype was found many times. V gene TRBV5-1 combines with J gene TRBJ2-3; D is unclear. This CDR3 contains 15 residues. Germline V gene lookup returns CDR1 SGHRS and CDR2 YFSETQ. Trimming took 4 bases from V and 2 from J, leaving 14 bases between them. The CDR3 DNA sequence: TGCGCCAGCAGCCCGCAGAATACCATCACAGATACGCAGTATTTT. It is translated as CASSPQNTITDTQYF. The variable domain in full, with the rest retrieved from reference TRBV5-1 and TRBJ2-3, is KAGVTQTPRYLIKTRGQQVTLSCSPISGHRSVSWYQQTPGQGLQFLFEYFSETQRNKGNFPGRFSGRQFSNSRSEMNVSTLELGDSALYLCASSPQNTITDTQYFGPGTRLTVL.

The V and J genes are TRBV9 and TRBJ2-7, with 7 bases lining up with TRBD2. The germline V gene has CDR1 SGDLS and CDR2 YYNGEE. Trimming took 2 bases from V and 6 from J; bases not matched to a gene: 11. The CDR3 spans 15 residues. Here the CDR3 DNA reads TGTGCCAGCAGCGTGGGGGGAGGGTTGTTGGGCGAGCAGTACTTC. Its protein product is CASSVGGGLLGEQYF.

The sample holds a few counts of this clonotype. The CDR3 nucleotides are TGTGCCAGCAGTTTGGAGCTGAAGGTCTATGGCTACACCTTC. It is translated as CASSLELKVYGYTF. This sequence joins TRBV28 and TRBJ1-2; no clear D. Germline V lookup: CDR1 MDHEN, CDR2 SYDVKM. The CDR3 length is 14 residues. V was clipped by 3 bases and J by 4 bases, with 12 bases between them.

Of note for this clonotype: This may arise from a read error, as a much more abundant clone is one base away. The rearrangement uses TRBV28 and TRBJ2-7, with TRBD2 identical over 7 bases. The CDR3 has 15 residues. The germline V gene encodes CDR1 MDHEN and CDR2 SYDVKM. The CDR3: CTSSPSGLVHYEQYF. In nucleotides, the CDR3 is TGTACCAGCAGTCCCTCCGGACTAGTTCACTACGAGCAGTACTTC.